The 10 T cell receptor beta chains in this list originate from one sample, sequenced in a study of blood T cell repertoires in COVID-19. Profiling relied on immunoSEQ multiplex PCR, and the TCRdb table lists in-frame clones only, not all of them. The top ten hold 1.6% of the sample, which has about 300,000 clones, more than 75% seen once. Sequencing used peripheral blood. These receptors were obtained from a woman between 50 and 59 years old with acute or convalescent COVID-19.

The rearrangement links TRBV7-2 to TRBJ2-2; D not resolved. V shed 1 base and J shed 0 bases, with 6 bases lying between them. Germline V gene data show CDR1 as SGHTA and CDR2 as FQGNSA. The CDR3 contains 15 residues. The CDR3 region is CASSLVRANTGELFF. The CDR3 DNA reads as TGTGCCAGCAGCTTAGTTCGAGCGAACACCGGGGAGCTGTTTTTT.

The gene calls are TRBV5-4 and TRBJ2-1; D perhaps matches TRBD1 (6 bases). Trimming removed 4 bases at V and 7 bases at J, with 18 bases between. The CDR3 is 15 residues long. CDR1 SGHNT and CDR2 YYREEE come from the germline V gene (reference sequence). CDR3 sequence: CASSPMGASGNEQFF. The DNA for the CDR3 is TGTGCCAGCAGCCCGATGGGGGCTTCGGGTAATGAGCAGTTCTTC.

J is TRBJ1-6 and V is TRBV9, with D maybe TRBD1 (5 bases). Per the germline V gene, CDR1 is SGDLS and CDR2 is YYNGEE. CDR3 size: 17 residues. V was shortened by 4 bases and J by 6 bases, with 20 bases between the two germline ends. For the CDR3, the DNA is TGTGCCAGCAGCCCCCGTGCCTCGACAGTGTCTAATTCACCCCTCCACTTT. Translating gives CASSPRASTVSNSPLHF.

This clone was seen only once. This rearrangement joins TRBV28 to TRBJ1-5, with D possibly being TRBD1 (5 bases). Germline CDR1 and CDR2: MDHEN and SYDVKM. The germline V and J ends were trimmed by 6 bases and 0 bases, with 12 bases remaining between them. The CDR3 runs to 15 residues. This chain's CDR3 is CASSKQVISNQPQHF. CDR3 coding DNA: TGTGCCAGCAGCAAACAGGTTATTAGCAATCAGCCCCAGCATTTT.

The chain carries TRBV24-1 and TRBJ2-1, with D unresolved. CDR1 is KGHDR, CDR2 SFDVKD, per germline. Trimming left V 6 bases short and J 6 bases short, with 11 bases between. There are 13 residues in the CDR3. CDR3 in amino acids: CATSHDMSNEQFF. CDR3 sequence (DNA): TGTGCCACCAGTCACGACATGAGCAATGAGCAGTTCTTC.

The rearrangement uses TRBV6-6 and TRBJ2-7, with D possibly matching TRBD1 (5 bases). Germline CDR1 MNHNY, CDR2 SVGAGI (reference sequence). The CDR3 totals 13 residues. The V end was cut by 2 bases, the J end by 3 bases, with 8 bases between. The CDR3 DNA follows: TGTGCCAGCAGTTACACACAGGACTACGAGCAGTACTTC. This codes for CASSYTQDYEQYF.

This clone has a handful of counts. This chain connects TRBV18 to TRBJ1-5; D perhaps matches TRBD1 (5 bases). The CDR3 is 18 residues long. Trimming removed 0 bases from V and 5 bases from J, with 20 bases in between. Germline CDR1 is KGHSH and CDR2 is LQKENI. The CDR3 reads CASSPPVRWGAFYQPQHF. The CDR3 DNA is TGTGCCAGCTCACCACCGGTGCGATGGGGCGCATTCTATCAGCCCCAGCATTTT.

Comment on this clone: Because the CDR3's place on the DNA is in doubt, the DNA is left out and the CDR3 is given as listed by TCRdb. The chain joins TRBV7-9 to TRBJ2-1; the table's D gene call, TRBD2, was not cross checked with the DNA. CDR1 is SEHNR and CDR2 is FQNEAQ in the germline V gene (reference sequence). The CDR3 adds up to 14 amino acids, both ends counted. The CDR3 loop is CASSLFAGGTPGFF.

This clone was found once. This sequence joins TRBV9 and TRBJ1-1; D is unclear. Trimming took off 7 bases at V and 2 bases at J, with 12 bases between the two ends. The CDR3 spans 13 residues. The germline V gene has CDR1 SGDLS and CDR2 YYNGEE. The CDR3 region is CASSRRLNTEAFF. In nucleotides, the CDR3 is TGTGCCAGCTCTAGGCGCCTCAACACTGAAGCTTTCTTT.

The chain has TRBV11-3 and TRBJ2-1; no clear D. Germline V gene sequence: CDR1 SGHNT, CDR2 YENEEA. Trimming took 0 bases from V and 7 from J, leaving 10 bases between them. CDR3 size: 14 residues. DNA for the CDR3: TGTGCCAGCAGCTTAGAGGTCGCCGGGAATGAGCAGTTCTTC. Translated, it gives CASSLEVAGNEQFF.